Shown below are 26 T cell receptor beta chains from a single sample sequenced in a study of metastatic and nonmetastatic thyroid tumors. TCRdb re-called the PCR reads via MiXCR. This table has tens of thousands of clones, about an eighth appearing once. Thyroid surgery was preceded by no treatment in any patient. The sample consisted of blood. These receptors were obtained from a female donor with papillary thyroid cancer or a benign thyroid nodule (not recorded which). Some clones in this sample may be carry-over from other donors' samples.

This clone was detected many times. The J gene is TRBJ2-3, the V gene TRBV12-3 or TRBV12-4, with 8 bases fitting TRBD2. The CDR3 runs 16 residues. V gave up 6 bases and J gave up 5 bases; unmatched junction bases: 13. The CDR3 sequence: CASSLLLGLAGDTQYF. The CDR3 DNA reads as TGTGCCAGCAGCCTACTACTAGGACTAGCCGGAGATACGCAGTATTTT.

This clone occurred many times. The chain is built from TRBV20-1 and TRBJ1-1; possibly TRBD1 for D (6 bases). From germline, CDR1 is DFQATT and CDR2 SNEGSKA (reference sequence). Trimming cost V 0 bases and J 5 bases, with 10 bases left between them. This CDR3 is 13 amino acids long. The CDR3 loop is CSAREGARTEAFF. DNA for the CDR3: TGCAGTGCTAGAGAGGGGGCGCGGACTGAAGCTTTCTTT.

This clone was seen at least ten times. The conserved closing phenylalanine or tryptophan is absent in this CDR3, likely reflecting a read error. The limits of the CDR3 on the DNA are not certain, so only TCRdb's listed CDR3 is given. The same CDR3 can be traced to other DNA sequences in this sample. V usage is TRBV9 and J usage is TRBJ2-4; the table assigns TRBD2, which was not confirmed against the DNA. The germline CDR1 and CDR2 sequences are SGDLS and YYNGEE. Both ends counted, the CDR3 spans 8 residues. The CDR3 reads CASSGAGG.

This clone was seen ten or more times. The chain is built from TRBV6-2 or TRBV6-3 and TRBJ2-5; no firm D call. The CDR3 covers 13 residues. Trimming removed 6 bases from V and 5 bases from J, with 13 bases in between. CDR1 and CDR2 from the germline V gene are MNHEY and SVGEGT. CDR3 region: CASRGGLGETQYF. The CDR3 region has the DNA TGTGCCAGCAGGGGCGGCCTGGGGGAGACCCAGTACTTC.

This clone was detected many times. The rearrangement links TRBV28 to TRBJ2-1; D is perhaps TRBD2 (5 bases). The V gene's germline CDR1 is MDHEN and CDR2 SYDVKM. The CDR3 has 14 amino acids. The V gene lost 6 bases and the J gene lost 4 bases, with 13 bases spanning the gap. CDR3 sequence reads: CASSPLVAYNEQFF. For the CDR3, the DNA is TGTGCCAGCAGCCCTCTGGTAGCGTACAATGAGCAGTTCTTC.

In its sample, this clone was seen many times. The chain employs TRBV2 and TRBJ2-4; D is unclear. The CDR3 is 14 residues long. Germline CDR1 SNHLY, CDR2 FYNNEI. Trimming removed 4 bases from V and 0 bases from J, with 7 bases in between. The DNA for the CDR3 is TGTGCCAGCAGTGTCGAACTAGCCAAAAACATTCAGTACTTC. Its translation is CASSVELAKNIQYF.

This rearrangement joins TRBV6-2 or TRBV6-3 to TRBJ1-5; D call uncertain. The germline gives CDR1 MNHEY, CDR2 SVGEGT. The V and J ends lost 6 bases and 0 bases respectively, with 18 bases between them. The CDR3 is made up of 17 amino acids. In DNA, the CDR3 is TGTGCCAGCAGGGGAGGCCCAGGACTCTATAGCAATCAGCCCCAGCATTTT. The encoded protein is CASRGGPGLYSNQPQHF.

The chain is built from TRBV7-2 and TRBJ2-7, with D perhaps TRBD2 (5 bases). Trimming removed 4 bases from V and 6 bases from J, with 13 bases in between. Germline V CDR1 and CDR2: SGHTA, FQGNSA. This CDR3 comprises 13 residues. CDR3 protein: CASSYGPEAEQYF. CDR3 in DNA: TGTGCCAGCAGCTACGGGCCGGAGGCCGAGCAGTACTTC.

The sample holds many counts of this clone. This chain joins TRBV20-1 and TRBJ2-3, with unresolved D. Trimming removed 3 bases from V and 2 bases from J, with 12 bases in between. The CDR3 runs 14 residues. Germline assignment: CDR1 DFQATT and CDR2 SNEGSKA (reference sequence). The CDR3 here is CSASRAFHTDTQYF. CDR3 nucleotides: TGCAGTGCTAGTCGAGCATTCCACACAGATACGCAGTATTTT.

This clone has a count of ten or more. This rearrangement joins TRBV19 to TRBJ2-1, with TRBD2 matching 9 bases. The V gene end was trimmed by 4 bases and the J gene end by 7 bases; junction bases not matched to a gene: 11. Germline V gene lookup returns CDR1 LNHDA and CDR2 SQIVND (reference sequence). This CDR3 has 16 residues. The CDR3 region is CASSNLQGLARNEQFF. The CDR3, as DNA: TGTGCCAGTAGTAACCTTCAGGGACTAGCAAGGAATGAGCAGTTCTTC.

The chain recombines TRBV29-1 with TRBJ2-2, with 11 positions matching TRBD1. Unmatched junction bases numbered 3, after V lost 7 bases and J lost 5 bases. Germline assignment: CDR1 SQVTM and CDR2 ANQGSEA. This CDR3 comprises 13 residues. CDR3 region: CSAGTGGTGELFF. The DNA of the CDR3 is TGCAGCGCTGGGACAGGGGGGACCGGGGAGCTGTTTTTT.

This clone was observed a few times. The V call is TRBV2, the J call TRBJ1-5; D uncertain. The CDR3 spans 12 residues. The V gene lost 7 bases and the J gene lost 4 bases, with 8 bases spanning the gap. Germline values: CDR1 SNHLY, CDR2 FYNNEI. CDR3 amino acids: CASMAVNQPQHF. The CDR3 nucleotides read TGTGCCAGCATGGCGGTGAATCAGCCCCAGCATTTT. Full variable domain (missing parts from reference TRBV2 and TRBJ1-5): EPEVTQTPSHQVTQMGQEVILRCVPISNHLYFYWYRQILGQKVEFLVSFYNNEISEKSEIFDDQFSVERPDGSNFTLKIRSTKLEDSAMYFCASMAVNQPQHFGDGTRLSIL.

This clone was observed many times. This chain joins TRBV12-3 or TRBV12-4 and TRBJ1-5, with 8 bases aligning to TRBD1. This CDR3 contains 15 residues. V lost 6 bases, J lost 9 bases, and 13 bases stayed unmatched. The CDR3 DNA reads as TGTGCCAGCAGAGCATCAGAACAGGGGGTAGGGCCCCAGCATTTT. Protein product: CASRASEQGVGPQHF.

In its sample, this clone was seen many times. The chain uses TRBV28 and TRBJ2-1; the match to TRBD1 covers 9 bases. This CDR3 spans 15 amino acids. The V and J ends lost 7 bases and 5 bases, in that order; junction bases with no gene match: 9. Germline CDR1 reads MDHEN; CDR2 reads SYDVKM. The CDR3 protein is CASKPSGQGHNEQFF. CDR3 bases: TGTGCCAGCAAGCCTTCGGGACAGGGCCACAATGAGCAGTTCTTC.

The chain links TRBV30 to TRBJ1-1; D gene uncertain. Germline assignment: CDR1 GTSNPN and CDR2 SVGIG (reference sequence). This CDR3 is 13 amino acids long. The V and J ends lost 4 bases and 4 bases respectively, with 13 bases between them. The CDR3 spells CAWTCQSITEAFF. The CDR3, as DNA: TGTGCCTGGACGTGTCAGTCGATCACTGAAGCTTTCTTT.

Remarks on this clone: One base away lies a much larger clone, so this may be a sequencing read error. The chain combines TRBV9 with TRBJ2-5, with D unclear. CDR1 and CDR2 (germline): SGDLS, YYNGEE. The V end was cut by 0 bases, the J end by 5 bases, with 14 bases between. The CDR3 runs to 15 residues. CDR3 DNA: TGTGCCAGCAGCGTAGGACGACGGGCGAGGGAGACCCAGTACTTC. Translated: CASSVGRRARETQYF.

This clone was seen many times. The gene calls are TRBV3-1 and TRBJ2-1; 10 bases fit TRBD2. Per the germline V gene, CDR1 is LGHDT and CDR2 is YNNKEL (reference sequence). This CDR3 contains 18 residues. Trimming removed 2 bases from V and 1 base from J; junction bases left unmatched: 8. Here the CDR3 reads CASSQPIKREGSYNEQFF. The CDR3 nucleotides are TGTGCCAGCAGCCAACCGATTAAGCGGGAGGGGTCCTACAATGAGCAGTTCTTC.

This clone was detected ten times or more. CDR3 nucleotide sequence: TGTGCCAGCAGTTTCAGGGGGCTTGGGAACACTGAAGCTTTCTTT. It is translated as CASSFRGLGNTEAFF. J is TRBJ1-1 and V is TRBV27; TRBD1 matches 8 bases. The CDR3 covers 15 residues. CDR1 is MNHEY, CDR2 SMNVEV, per germline (reference sequence). V lost 3 bases and J lost 1; bases outside the gene matches: 4.

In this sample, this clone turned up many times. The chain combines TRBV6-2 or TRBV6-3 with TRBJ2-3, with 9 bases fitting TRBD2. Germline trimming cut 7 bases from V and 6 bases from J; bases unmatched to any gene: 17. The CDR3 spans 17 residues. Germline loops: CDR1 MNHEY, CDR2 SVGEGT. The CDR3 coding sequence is TGTGCCAGCAACTTTGCTAGCGGGGATACCCCAGGGGATACGCAGTATTTT. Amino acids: CASNFASGDTPGDTQYF.

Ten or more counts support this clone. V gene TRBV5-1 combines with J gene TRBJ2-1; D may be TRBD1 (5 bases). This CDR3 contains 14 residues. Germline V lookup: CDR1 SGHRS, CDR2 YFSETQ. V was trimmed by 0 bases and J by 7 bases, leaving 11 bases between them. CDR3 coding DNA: TGCGCCAGCAGCTTGGCGTTGGCAGGGAATGAGCAGTTCTTC. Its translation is CASSLALAGNEQFF.

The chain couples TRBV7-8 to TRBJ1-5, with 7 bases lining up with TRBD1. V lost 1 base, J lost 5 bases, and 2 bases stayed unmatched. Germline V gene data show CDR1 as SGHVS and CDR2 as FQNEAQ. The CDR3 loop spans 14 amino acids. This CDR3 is CASSLGQGYQPQHF. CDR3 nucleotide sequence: TGTGCCAGCAGCTTAGGACAGGGCTATCAGCCCCAGCATTTT. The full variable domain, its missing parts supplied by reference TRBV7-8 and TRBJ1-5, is GAGVSQSPRYKVAKRGQDVALRCDPISGHVSLFWYQQALGQGPEFLTYFQNEAQLDKSGLPSDRFFAERPEGSVSTLKIQRTQQEDSAVYLCASSLGQGYQPQHFGDGTRLSIL.

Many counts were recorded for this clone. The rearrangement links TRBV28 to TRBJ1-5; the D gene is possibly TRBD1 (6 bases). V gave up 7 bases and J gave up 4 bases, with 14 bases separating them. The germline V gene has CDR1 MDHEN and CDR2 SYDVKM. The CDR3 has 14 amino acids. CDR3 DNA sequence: TGTGCCAGCAATACAGGGACACAAAATCAGCCCCAGCATTTT. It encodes CASNTGTQNQPQHF.

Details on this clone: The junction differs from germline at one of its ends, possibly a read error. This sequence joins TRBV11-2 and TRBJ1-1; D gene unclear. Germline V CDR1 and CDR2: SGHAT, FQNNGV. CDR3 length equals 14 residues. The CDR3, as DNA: TGTGCCAGCAGCTCTAGTGCCCTTAGCACTGAAGCTCTCTTT. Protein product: CASSSSALSTEALF.

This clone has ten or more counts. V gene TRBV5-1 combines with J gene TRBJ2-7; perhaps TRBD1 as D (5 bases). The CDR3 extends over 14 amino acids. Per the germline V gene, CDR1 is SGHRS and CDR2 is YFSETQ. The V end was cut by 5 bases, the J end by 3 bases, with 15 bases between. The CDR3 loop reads CASSGAEGSYEQYF. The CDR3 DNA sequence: TGCGCCAGCAGTGGGGCAGAAGGCAGCTACGAGCAGTACTTC. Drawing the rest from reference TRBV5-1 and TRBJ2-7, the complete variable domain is KAGVTQTPRYLIKTRGQQVTLSCSPISGHRSVSWYQQTPGQGLQFLFEYFSETQRNKGNFPGRFSGRQFSNSRSEMNVSTLELGDSALYLCASSGAEGSYEQYFGPGTRLTVT.

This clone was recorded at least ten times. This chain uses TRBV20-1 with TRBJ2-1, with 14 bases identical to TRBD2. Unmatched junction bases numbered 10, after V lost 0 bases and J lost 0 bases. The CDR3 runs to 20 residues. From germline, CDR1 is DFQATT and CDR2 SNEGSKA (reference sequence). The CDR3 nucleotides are TGCAGTGCTAGAGATTGGGGACTAGCGGGAGACTCGAGCTCCTACAATGAGCAGTTCTTC. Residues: CSARDWGLAGDSSSYNEQFF.

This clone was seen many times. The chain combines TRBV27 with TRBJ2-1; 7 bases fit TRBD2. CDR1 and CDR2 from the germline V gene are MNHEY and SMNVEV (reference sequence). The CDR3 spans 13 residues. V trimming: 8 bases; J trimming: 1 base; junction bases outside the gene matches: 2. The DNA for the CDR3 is TGTGCCAGCCAGGGAGGGTCCTACAATGAGCAGTTCTTC. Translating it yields CASQGGSYNEQFF.